This is a list of T cell receptor beta chains from one sample in a study of blood T cells in healthy people across ages. From the 5' RACE reads, TCRdb called clonotypes with MiXCR, one entry per CDR3 protein. The sample holds 980,000 or so distinct CDR3 sequences, 40% to 60% seen once. Sample: blood. The source is a man under 40 in good health. Each CDR3 is given without its conserved first and last residue. Where a row states a size, it is once, few, many or the class of an expanded clone; other rows omit it.

abundance: NA; len: 14; v_gene: TRBV7-6; CDR3aa: ASSLGDSGQAYEQY
abundance: NA; len: 13; v_gene: TRBV6-2/TRBV6-3; CDR3aa: ASSPPASSNQPQH
abundance: NA; len: 12; v_gene: TRBV6-6; CDR3aa: AISSRQGGYEQY
abundance: NA; len: 14; v_gene: TRBV6-1; CDR3aa: ASKSVGGAIYNEQF
abundance: NA; len: 12; v_gene: TRBV2; CDR3aa: ASGDRDASYEQY
abundance: few; len: 15; v_gene: TRBV4-1; CDR3aa: ASSLPPGESSYNEQF
abundance: few; len: 12; v_gene: TRBV7-2; CDR3aa: ASTLGHQNTEAF
abundance: NA; len: 11; v_gene: TRBV27; CDR3aa: ASTPRHLYEQY
abundance: NA; len: 14; v_gene: TRBV9; CDR3aa: ASSPSTSGLHNEQF
abundance: few; len: 10; v_gene: TRBV6-6; CDR3aa: ASSGAFEAQY
abundance: few; len: 16; v_gene: TRBV6-5; CDR3aa: ASSYPSGGLGTTDTQY
abundance: few; len: 16; v_gene: TRBV5-1; CDR3aa: ASSLDLLLQVGGTEAF
abundance: once; len: 13; v_gene: TRBV28; CDR3aa: AGQNGALGTGELF
abundance: NA; len: 13; v_gene: TRBV7-2; CDR3aa: ASSLEPEGMYEQY
abundance: NA; len: 13; v_gene: TRBV29-1; CDR3aa: SVEATGQGSYEQY
abundance: few; len: 12; v_gene: TRBV5-6; CDR3aa: ASSSTDRSDTQY
abundance: NA; len: 11; v_gene: TRBV5-4; CDR3aa: ASSAQNPDTQY
abundance: NA; len: 10; v_gene: TRBV3-1; CDR3aa: ASSIQRRALY
abundance: NA; len: 13; v_gene: TRBV3-1; CDR3aa: ASSQSRGYSYEQY
abundance: few; len: 11; v_gene: TRBV27; CDR3aa: ASSVRVRYEQY
abundance: NA; len: 13; v_gene: TRBV28; CDR3aa: ASNHPGGGVYEQY
abundance: NA; len: 15; v_gene: TRBV27; CDR3aa: ASSPRAGTANTGELF